This TCR beta chain is from a study of T cells after posttransplantation cyclophosphamide. Points from the study as a whole: After PTCy, TRB diversity resembled that of CNI/methotrexate controls. Later post-transplant blood repertoires were often dominated by donor CD8+ memory clones.

Of note for this clone: Antigen specificity is unknown.

Germline V gene lookup returns CDR1 PRHDT and CDR2 FYEKMQ (reference sequence). CDR3 length equals 16 residues. The V end was cut by 1 base, the J end by 4 bases, with 16 bases between. The related graft donor's blood sample was taken on the day of bone marrow donation. The repertoire was sequenced with immunoSEQ multiplex PCR; TCRdb's copy has only in-frame clones and lacks some. The profile shows 650 or so clones, about 80% of them singletons. The receptor comes from a man aged 35 to 55 in good health, CMV-negative, and a related stem cell transplant donor. The source material was memory CD8+ T cells sorted from blood. The chain couples TRBV13 to TRBJ1-2; the D gene is possibly TRBD1 (6 bases). The CDR3 bases are TGTGCCAGCAGCTTAGTGTCCGGACAGACCCTCTATGGCTACACCTTC. It encodes CASSLVSGQTLYGYTF.